This T cell receptor beta chain was captured in a study of T cells expressing NK-cell markers. The CDR3 totals 15 residues. Germline CDR1 is MNHEY and CDR2 is SMNVEV (reference sequence). TCRdb reprocessed the 5' RACE reads and reports one entry per CDR3 protein, with no DNA. The ten most abundant clones cover almost 1.5% of a sample with under 600,000 distinct CDR3 sequences. The sequence was collected from a woman aged 45 to 65 in good health. The chain has TRBV27 and TRBJ2-1; TCRdb's assignment of TRBD1 cannot be checked, as there is no DNA. The sequenced sample was blood T cells: a sorted CD56 or NKG2C T cell subset, CD4+ or CD8+ T cells, or bulk PBMC T cells (not recorded which). The CDR3 loop is CASSLFRTGGNEQFF.